This T cell receptor beta chain is drawn from a study of post-analysis software for immune sequencing data. As for the study in general: Included among the disease courses, which were recorded for the cohort, were relapsing-remitting, secondary progressive and progressive-relapsing multiple sclerosis. Findings of the study overall: Samples from one preparation batch, clustered by F measure, grouped strongly together. Multiple sclerosis patients showed significantly lower normalized Chao1 diversity than controls did. Comparison of patients with controls showed a handful of TRBV segments more frequent in patients, TRBV5-6, TRBV5-1 and TRBV20-1 among them.

Unique-molecular-identifier-tagged TCR beta cDNA libraries were used. Approximately 450,000 cDNA molecules were recovered from an input of 1 to 10 million T cells. From the PCR reads, TCRdb called clonotypes with MiXCR, one entry per CDR3 protein. The table includes 650,000 to 850,000 distinct CDR3 sequences, around 46% detected once. The V gene's germline CDR1 is DFQATT and CDR2 SNEGSKA (reference sequence). This CDR3 contains 15 residues. V dropped 0 bases and J dropped 8 bases, with 14 bases sitting between them. Turning to this clonotype: Its antigen is as yet unknown.

The sequence was collected from a girl aged 5-17 years with multiple sclerosis. This chain joins TRBV20-1 and TRBJ1-6, with D hard to call. Specimen: blood. CDR3 region: CSARDAGSGDSPLHF. DNA of the CDR3: TGCAGTGCTAGAGATGCCGGTAGCGGCGATTCACCCCTCCACTTT.